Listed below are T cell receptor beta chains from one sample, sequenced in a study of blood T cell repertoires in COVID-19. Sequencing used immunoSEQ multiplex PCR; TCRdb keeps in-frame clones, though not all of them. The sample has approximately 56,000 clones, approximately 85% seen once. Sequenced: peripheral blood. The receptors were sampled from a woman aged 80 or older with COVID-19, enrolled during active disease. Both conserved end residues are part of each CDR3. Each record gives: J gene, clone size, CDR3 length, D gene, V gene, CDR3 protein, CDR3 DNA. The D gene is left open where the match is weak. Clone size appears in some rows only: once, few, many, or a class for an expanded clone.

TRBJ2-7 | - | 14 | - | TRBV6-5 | CASSYELAPNEQYF | TGTGCCAGCAGTTACGAACTAGCCCCCAACGAGCAGTACTTC
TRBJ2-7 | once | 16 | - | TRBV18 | CASSSPRDTGTYEQYF | TGTGCCAGCTCATCTCCACGGGACACGGGGACCTACGAGCAGTACTTC
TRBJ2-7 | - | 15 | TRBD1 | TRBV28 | CASEPDRERSYEQYF | TGTGCCAGTGAGCCCGACAGGGAAAGATCCTACGAGCAGTACTTC
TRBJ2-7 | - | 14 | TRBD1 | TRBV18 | CASSPGQGHYEQYF | TGTGCCAGCTCACCGGGACAGGGCCACTACGAGCAGTACTTC
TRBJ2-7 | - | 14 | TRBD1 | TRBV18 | CASSPHKGAHEQYF | TGTGCCAGCTCACCACACAAGGGGGCCCACGAGCAGTACTTC
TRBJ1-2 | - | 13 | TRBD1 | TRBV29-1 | CSVGMDRDSGYTF | TGCAGCGTTGGTATGGACAGGGATAGTGGCTACACCTTC
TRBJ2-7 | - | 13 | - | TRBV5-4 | CASALQGSYEQYF | TGTGCCAGCGCCTTACAGGGTTCCTACGAGCAGTACTTC
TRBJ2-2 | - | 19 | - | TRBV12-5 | CASGAMTPLRGVGTGELFF | TGTGCTAGTGGCGCGATGACACCTTTACGCGGGGTTGGAACCGGGGAGCTGTTTTTT
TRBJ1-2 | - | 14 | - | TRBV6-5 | CASSYRQDKGGYTF | TGTGCCAGCAGTTACAGGCAGGACAAAGGAGGCTACACCTTC
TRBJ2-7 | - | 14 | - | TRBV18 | CASSPSSFPYEQYF | TGTGCCAGCTCACCTTCTAGTTTCCCCTACGAGCAGTACTTC
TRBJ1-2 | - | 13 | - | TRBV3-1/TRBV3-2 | CASSHGNHYGYTF | TGTGCCAGCAGCCACGGGAACCACTATGGCTACACCTTC
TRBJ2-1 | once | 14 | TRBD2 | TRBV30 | CAGRLAGVSNEQFF | TGTGCCGGTCGACTAGCGGGAGTGAGTAATGAGCAGTTCTTC
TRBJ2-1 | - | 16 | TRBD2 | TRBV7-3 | CASSLFQGSGSNEQFF | TGTGCCAGCAGCTTATTCCAGGGTAGCGGGAGTAATGAGCAGTTCTTC
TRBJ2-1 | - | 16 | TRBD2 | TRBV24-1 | CATSDPTSGSLDEQFF | TGTGCCACCAGTGATCCAACTAGCGGGAGCTTGGATGAGCAGTTCTTC
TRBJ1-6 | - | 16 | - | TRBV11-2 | CASSLAGGSYNSPLHF | TGTGCCAGCAGCTTAGCCGGGGGCTCCTATAATTCACCCCTCCACTTT
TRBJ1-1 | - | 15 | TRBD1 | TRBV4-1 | CASSPRTGGSTEAFF | TGCGCCAGCAGCCCGCGGACAGGGGGCTCGACTGAAGCTTTCTTT
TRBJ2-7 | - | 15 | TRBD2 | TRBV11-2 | CASSTGLAGGAEQYF | TGTGCCAGCAGCACGGGACTAGCGGGAGGAGCAGAGCAGTACTTC
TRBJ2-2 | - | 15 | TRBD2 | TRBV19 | CASNPLAGGPGELFF | TGTGCCAGTAACCCACTAGCGGGAGGGCCCGGGGAGCTGTTTTTT
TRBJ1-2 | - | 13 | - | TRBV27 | CASSPIGGNGYTF | TGTGCCAGCAGCCCGATAGGGGGAAATGGCTACACCTTC
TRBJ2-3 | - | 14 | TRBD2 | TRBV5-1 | CASNAGGSADTQYF | TGCGCCAGCAACGCGGGAGGGTCGGCAGATACGCAGTATTTT
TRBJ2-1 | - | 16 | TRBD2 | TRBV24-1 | CATSDSAGVDYNEQFF | TGTGCCACCAGTGATTCAGCGGGAGTTGACTACAATGAGCAGTTCTTC
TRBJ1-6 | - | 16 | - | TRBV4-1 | CASSPRGGADNSPLHF | TGCGCCAGCAGCCCCCGTGGGGGGGCCGATAATTCACCCCTCCACTTT
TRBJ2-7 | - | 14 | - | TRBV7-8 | CASSWGGPYYEQYF | TGTGCCAGCAGCTGGGGGGGGCCATACTACGAGCAGTACTTC